This passage covers 2 T cell receptor beta chains from one sample sequenced in a study of blood T cells in healthy people across ages (dated by TCRdb to the mid-2010s). Receptor amplification or capture employed 5' RACE. Sequenced on an Illumina HiSeq 2500. A second PCR of roughly 7 to 12 cycles was run with a J-beta primer mix and a sample-barcoded 5' primer. Using fastp at Q25 and MiXCR, TCRdb reprocessed the public reads and kept productive beta chains. A single entry per CDR3 protein holds the most common genes and DNA from its merged rows. The sample yields about 1,800,000 distinct CDR3 sequences; about 28% were counted once. 7.7% of the sample is held by the ten biggest clonotypes. The sample taken for sequencing was blood. These receptors originate from a young woman in good health.

As for this clonotype: This may be a read error, as it is one base from a much larger clone. The rearrangement joins TRBV7-2 to TRBJ2-7; 8 bases match TRBD1. The CDR3 length is 15 residues. Per the germline V gene, CDR1 is SGHTA and CDR2 is FQGNSA. The CDR3 DNA is TGTGCCGGCAGGTATACCGGGACAGGTAACCACGAGCAGTACTTC. Translation: CAGRYTGTGNHEQYF.

The chain uses TRBV5-1 and TRBJ2-5, with 9 bases matching TRBD1. CDR1 and CDR2 (germline): SGHRS, YFSETQ. CDR3 length: 14 amino acids. V trimming: 4 bases; J trimming: 5 bases; junction bases outside the gene matches: 6. CDR3 region: CASSRTGEKETQYF. CDR3 DNA sequence: TGCGCCAGCAGCCGGACAGGGGAGAAGGAGACCCAGTACTTC.